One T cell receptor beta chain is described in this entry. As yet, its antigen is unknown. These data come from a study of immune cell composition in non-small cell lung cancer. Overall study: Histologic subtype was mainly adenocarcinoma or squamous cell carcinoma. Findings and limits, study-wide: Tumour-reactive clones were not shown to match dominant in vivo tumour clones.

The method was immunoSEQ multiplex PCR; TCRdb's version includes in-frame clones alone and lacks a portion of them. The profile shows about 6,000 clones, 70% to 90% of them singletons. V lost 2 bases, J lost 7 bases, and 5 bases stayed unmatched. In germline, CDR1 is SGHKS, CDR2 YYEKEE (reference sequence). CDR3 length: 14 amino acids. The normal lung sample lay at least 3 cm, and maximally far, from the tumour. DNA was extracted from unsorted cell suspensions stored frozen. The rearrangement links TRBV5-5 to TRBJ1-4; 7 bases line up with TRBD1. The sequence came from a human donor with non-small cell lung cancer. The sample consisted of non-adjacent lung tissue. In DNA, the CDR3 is TGTGCCAGCAGCTTTGACAGGGCGGGTGAAAAACTGTTTTTT. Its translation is CASSFDRAGEKLFF.